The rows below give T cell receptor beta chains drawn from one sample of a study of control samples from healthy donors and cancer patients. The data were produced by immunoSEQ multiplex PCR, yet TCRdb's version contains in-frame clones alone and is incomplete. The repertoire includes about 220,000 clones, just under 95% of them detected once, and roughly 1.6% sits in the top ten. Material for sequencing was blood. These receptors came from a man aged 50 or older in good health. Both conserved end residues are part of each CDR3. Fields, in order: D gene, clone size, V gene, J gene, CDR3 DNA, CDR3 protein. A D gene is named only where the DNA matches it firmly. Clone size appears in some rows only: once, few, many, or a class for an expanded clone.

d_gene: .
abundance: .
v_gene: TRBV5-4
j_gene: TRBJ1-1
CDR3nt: TGTGCCAGCAGCTTGTATGGGGGCGTGACTGAAGCTTTCTTT
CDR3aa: CASSLYGGVTEAFF

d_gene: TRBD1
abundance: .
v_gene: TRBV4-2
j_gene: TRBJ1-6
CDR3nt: TGTGCCAGCAGCTACCCGCCGGGACAGGATAATTCACCCCTCCACTTT
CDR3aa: CASSYPPGQDNSPLHF

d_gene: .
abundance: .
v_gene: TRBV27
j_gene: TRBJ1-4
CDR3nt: TGTGCCAGCAGTTTATCCACAGGGATGGGGTTTGCAACTAATGAAAAACTGTTTTTT
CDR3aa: CASSLSTGMGFATNEKLFF

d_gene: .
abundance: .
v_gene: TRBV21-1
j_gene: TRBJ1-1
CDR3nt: TGTGCCAGCAGCAAATTCGGGGGACAGAACACTGAAGCTTTCTTT
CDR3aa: CASSKFGGQNTEAFF

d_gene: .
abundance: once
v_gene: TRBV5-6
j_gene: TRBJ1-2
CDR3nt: TGTGCCAGCAGCTTGAGTAATGCTCTACGTTTAACCTTC
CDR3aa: CASSLSNALRLTF

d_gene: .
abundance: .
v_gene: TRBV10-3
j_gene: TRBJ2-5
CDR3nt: TGTGCCATCAGTGAGACGGACTCAGGAATCCAAGAGACCCAGTACTTC
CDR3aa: CAISETDSGIQETQYF

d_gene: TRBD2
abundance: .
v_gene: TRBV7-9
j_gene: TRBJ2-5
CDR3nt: TGTGCCAGCAGCTTAGCTAGCGGGGGGCCGGGGGAGACCCAGTACTTC
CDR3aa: CASSLASGGPGETQYF

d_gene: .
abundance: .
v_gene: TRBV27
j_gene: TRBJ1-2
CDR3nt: TGTGCCAGCAGTGCACAGGGAAGCGGCTACACCTTC
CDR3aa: CASSAQGSGYTF

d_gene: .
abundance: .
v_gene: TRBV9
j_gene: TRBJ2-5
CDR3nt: TGTGCCAGCAGCGTAACCTTTGCCTCGGCAGGGCAAGAGACCCAGTACTTC
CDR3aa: CASSVTFASAGQETQYF

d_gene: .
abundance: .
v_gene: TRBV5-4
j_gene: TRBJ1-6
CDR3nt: TGTGCCAGCAGCTTGGCGGGAGCTTATAATTCACCCCTCCACTTT
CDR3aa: CASSLAGAYNSPLHF

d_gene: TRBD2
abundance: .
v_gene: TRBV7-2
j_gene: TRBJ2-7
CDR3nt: TGTGCCAGCAGCTTAGTACGGGCGGGAGGCGAGCAGTACTTC
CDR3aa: CASSLVRAGGEQYF

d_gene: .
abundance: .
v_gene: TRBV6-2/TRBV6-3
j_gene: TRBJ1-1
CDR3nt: TGTGCCAGCAGTTCCCCCAGTAGGGCCACTGAAGCTTTCTTT
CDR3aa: CASSSPSRATEAFF

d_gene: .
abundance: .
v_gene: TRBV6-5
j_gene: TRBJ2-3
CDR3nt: TGTGCCAGCAGCAACCTGCCGGAACAGGGAAGTACGCAGTATTTT
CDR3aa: CASSNLPEQGSTQYF

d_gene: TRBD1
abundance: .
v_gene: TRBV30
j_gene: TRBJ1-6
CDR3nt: TGTGCCTGGAGTACAGGACAGGGGAATTCACCCCTCCACTTT
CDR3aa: CAWSTGQGNSPLHF

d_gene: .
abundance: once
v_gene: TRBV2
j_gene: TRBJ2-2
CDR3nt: TGTGCCAGCAGTGAAGGGAGGGGGAGCACCGGGGAGCTGTTTTTT
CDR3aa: CASSEGRGSTGELFF

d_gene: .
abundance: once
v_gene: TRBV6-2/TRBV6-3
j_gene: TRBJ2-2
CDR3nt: TGTGCCAGCAGCCCCTACAGCACCGGGGAGCTGTTTTTT
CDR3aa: CASSPYSTGELFF

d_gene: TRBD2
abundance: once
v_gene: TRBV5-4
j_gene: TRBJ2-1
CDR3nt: TGTGCCAGCAGCTTGGCTGGCGGGGGGGCCTCAAATGAGCAGTTCTTC
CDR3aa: CASSLAGGGASNEQFF

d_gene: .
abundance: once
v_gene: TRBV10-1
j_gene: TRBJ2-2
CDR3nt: TGCGCCACCGGCCCAGGGGGGACGAACACCGGGGAGCTGTTTTTT
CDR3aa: CATGPGGTNTGELFF

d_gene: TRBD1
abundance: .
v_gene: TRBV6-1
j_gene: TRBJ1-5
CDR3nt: TGTGCCAGCAGTGAACAGGGGGCTTATGGACAGCCCCAGCATTTT
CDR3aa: CASSEQGAYGQPQHF

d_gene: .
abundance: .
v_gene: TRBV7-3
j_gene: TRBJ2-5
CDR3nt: TGTGCCAGCAGCTTAGGGGCGGAGGGGCGGGAGACCCAGTACTTC
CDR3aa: CASSLGAEGRETQYF

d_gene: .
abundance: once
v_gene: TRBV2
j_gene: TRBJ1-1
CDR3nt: TGTGCCAGCACCTTATTAACTGAAGCTTTCTTT
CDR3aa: CASTLLTEAFF

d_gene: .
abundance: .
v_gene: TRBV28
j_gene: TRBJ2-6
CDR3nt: TGTGCCAGCAGCCCAACCACCTCTGGGGCCAACGTCCTGACTTTC
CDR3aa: CASSPTTSGANVLTF

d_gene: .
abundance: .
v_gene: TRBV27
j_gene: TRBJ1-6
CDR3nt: TGTGCCAGCAGTCCGACTGTTTGGGGGAGTTCACCCCTCCACTTT
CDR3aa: CASSPTVWGSSPLHF

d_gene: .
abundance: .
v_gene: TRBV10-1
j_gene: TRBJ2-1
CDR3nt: TGCGCCAGCAGTAAAACAGGATTTTACAATGAGCAGTTCTTC
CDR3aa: CASSKTGFYNEQFF

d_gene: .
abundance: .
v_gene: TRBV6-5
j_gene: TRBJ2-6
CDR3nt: TGTGCCAGCTGGGGGGTATCAGGGGCCAACGTCCTGACTTTC
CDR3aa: CASWGVSGANVLTF

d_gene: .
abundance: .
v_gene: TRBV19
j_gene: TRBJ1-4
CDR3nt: TGTGCCAGTAGGCGCATGGAGGCTGCAACTAATGAAAAACTGTTTTTT
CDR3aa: CASRRMEAATNEKLFF

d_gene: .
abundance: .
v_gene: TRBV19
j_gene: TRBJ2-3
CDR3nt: TGTGCCAGTAGTATCTCGTCCCTCCGGATAGATACGCAGTATTTT
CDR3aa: CASSISSLRIDTQYF

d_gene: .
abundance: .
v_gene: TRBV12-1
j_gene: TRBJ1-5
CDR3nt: TGTGCCAGGGGAGGGGAAGCCTATAGCAATCAGCCCCAGCATTTT
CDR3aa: CARGGEAYSNQPQHF

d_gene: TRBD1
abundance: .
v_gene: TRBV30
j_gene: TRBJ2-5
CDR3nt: TGTGCCTGGATACCGGGACAGAAAGAGACCCAGTACTTC
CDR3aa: CAWIPGQKETQYF

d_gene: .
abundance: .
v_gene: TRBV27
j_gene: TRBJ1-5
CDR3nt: TGTGCCAGCAGTGGCCAGGGGTTGACTCAGCCCCAGCATTTT
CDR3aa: CASSGQGLTQPQHF

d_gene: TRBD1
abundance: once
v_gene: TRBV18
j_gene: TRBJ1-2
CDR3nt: TGTGCCAGCTCTTCCGGGACAGAAGCTAACTATGGCTACACCTTC
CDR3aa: CASSSGTEANYGYTF

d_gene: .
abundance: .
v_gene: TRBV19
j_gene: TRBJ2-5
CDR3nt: TGTGCCAGTAGTATTGGTCTGCGAAAGACCCAGTACTTC
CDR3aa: CASSIGLRKTQYF

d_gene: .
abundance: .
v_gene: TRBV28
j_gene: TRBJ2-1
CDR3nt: TGTGCCAGCAGTTTGAGTAATGAGCAGTTCTTC
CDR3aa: CASSLSNEQFF

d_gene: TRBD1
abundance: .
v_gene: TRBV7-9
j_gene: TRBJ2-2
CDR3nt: TGTGCCAGCAGCCCGCCGACAGGGGGGCCCGGGGAGCTGTTTTTT
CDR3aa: CASSPPTGGPGELFF

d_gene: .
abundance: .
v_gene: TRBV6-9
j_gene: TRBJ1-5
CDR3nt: TGTGCCAGCATACAGGACAGAGATCAGCCCCAGCATTTT
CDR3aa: CASIQDRDQPQHF

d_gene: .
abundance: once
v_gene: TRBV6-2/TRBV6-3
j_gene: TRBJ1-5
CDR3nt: TGTGCCAGCAGTTCCAGGCGAGAACCCCAGCATTTT
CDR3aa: CASSSRREPQHF

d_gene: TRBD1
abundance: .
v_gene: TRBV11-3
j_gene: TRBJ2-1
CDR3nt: TGTGCCCCCGTCGGACAGGGGTCCTACAATGAGCAGTTCTTC
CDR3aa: CAPVGQGSYNEQFF

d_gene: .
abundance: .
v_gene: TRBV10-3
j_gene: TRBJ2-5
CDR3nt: TGTGCCATCAGTGGGGGCCCTCAAGAGACCCAGTACTTC
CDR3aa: CAISGGPQETQYF

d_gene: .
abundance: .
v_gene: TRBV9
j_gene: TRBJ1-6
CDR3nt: TGTGCCAGCAGCGTAACGGGTCTTGATTCACCCCTCCACTTT
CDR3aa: CASSVTGLDSPLHF

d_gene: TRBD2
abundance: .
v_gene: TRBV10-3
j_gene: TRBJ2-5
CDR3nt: TGTGCCATCAGTGAGTCGGGAGGGAGTGGGGAGACCCAGTACTTC
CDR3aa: CAISESGGSGETQYF

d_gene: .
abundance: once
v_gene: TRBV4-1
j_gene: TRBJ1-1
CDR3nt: TGCGCCAGCAGCCAAACGGGCACTGAAGCTTTCTTT
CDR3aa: CASSQTGTEAFF

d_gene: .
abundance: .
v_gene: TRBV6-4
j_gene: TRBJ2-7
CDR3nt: TGTGCCAGCAGCGCGGACCGAAACTCCTACGAGCAGTACTTC
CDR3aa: CASSADRNSYEQYF

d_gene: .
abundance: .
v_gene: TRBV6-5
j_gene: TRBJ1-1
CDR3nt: TGTGCCAGCAGGGAGCCGGGGGGCCTGAACACTGAAGCTTTCTTT
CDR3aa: CASREPGGLNTEAFF

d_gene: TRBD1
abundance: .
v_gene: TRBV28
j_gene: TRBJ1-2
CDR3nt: TGTGCCACCAAGGACAGGGTTGACTATGGCTACACCTTC
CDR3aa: CATKDRVDYGYTF

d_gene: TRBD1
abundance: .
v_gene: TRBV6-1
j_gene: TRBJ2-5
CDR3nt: TGTGCCAGCAGTGGAGGGGCGGGGACAGGGCCCGAGACCCAGTACTTC
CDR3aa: CASSGGAGTGPETQYF

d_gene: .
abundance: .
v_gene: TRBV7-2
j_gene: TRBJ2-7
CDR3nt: TGTGCCAGCAGCCTTCGTAACCCCTACGAGCAGTACTTC
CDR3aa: CASSLRNPYEQYF

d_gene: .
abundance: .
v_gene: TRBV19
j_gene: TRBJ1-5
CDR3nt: TGTGCCAGTAGTATCTGGTCAGGGGATGCTAGCAATCAGCCCCAGCATTTT
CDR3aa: CASSIWSGDASNQPQHF

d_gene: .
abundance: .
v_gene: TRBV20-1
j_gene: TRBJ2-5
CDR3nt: TGCAGTGCCGCTCGTAGTACGTCCCAGTACTTC
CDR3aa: CSAARSTSQYF

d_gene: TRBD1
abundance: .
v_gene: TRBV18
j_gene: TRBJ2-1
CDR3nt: TGTGCCAGCTCCGGGACAGAGTGGTTCTTC
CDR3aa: CASSGTEWFF

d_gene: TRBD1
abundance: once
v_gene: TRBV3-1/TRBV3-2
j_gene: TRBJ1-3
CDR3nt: TGTGCCAGCAGCCGGTCTCCAGGGGGCGGCTCTGGAAACACCATATATTTT
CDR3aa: CASSRSPGGGSGNTIYF

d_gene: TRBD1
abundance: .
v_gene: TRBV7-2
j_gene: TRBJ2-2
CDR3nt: TGTGCCAGCAGCCATAGGACAGGGGGCTACACCGGGGAGCTGTTTTTT
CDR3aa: CASSHRTGGYTGELFF

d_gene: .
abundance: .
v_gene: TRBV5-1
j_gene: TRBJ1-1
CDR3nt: TGCGCCAGCAGACTGGGACTACAGAACACTGAAGCTTTCTTT
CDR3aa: CASRLGLQNTEAFF

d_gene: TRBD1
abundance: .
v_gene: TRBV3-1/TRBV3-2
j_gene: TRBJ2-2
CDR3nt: TGTGCCAGCAGCCAAGATAAGGGACAGGGGGCTGACACCGGGGAGCTGTTTTTT
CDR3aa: CASSQDKGQGADTGELFF

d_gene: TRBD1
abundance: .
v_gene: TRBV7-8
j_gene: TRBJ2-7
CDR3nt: TGTGCCAGCAGCTCTACCGGGACAGGGTTACACGAGCAGTACTTC
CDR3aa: CASSSTGTGLHEQYF

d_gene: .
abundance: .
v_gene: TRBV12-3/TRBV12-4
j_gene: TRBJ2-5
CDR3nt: TGTGCCAGCAGTTTCGTGATAGAAGAGACCCAGTACTTC
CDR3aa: CASSFVIEETQYF